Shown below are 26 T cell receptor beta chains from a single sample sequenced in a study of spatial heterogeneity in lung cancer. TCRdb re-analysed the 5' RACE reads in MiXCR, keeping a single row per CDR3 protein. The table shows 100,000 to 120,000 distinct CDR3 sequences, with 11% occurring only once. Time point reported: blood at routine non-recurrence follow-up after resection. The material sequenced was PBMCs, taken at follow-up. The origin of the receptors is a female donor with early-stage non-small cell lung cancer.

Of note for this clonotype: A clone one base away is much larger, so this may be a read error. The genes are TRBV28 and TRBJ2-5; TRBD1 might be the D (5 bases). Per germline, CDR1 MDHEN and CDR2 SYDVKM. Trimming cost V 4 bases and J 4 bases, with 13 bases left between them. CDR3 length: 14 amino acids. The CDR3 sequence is CASSSLSRAETQYF. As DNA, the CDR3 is TGTGCCAGCAGTTCATTGTCCAGGGCAGAGACCCAGTACTTC. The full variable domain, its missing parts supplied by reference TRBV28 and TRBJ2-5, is DVKVTQSSRYLVKRTGEKVFLECVQDMDHENMFWYRQDPGLGLRLIYFSYDVKMKEKGDIPEGYSVSREKKERFSLILESASTNQTSMYLCASSSLSRAETQYFGPGTRLLVL.

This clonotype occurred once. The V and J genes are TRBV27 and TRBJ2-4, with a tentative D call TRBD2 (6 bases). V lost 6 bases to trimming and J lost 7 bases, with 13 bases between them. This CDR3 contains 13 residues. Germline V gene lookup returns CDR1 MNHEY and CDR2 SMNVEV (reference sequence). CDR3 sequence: CASRRTEGNIQYF. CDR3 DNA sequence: TGTGCCAGCAGGAGGACGGAGGGCAACATTCAGTACTTC.

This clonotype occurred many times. The DNA for the CDR3 is TGTGCCAGCAGCTCCTTGGGACTAGCGGGAGAAGACGAGCAGTACGTC. This gives the protein CASSSLGLAGEDEQYV. The rearrangement links TRBV7-9 to TRBJ2-7, with 14 bases identical to TRBD2. CDR1 SEHNR and CDR2 FQNEAQ come from the germline V gene (reference sequence). Losses at the gene ends were 4 bases for V and 5 bases for J; bases not matched to a gene: 7. The CDR3 is made up of 16 amino acids.

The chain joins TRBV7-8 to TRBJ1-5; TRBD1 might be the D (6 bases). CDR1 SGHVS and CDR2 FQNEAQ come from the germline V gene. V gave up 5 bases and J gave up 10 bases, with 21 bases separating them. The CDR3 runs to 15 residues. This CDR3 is CASSTQGGLKEPQHF. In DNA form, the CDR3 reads TGTGCCAGCAGCACACAGGGCGGGTTAAAGGAACCCCAGCATTTT.

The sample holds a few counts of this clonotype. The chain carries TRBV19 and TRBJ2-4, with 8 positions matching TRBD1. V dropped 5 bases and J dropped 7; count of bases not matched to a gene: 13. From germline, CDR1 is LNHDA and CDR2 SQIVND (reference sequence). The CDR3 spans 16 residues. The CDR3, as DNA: TGTGCCAGTAGTTCACAGGGGGAGACTGGCTTGAACATTCAGTACTTC. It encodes CASSSQGETGLNIQYF.

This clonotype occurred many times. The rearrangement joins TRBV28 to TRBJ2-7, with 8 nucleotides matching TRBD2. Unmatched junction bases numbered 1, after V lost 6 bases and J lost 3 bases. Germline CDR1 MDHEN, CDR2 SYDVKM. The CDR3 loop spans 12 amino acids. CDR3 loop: CASSSGGYEQYF. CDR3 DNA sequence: TGTGCCAGCAGCAGCGGGGGCTACGAGCAGTACTTC.

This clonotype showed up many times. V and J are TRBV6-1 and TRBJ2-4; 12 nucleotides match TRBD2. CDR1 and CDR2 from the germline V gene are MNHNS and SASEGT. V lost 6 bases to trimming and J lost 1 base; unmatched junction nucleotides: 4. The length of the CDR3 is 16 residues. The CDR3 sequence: CASRGLAGLAKNIQYF. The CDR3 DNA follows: TGTGCCAGCAGAGGACTAGCGGGATTGGCCAAAAACATTCAGTACTTC.

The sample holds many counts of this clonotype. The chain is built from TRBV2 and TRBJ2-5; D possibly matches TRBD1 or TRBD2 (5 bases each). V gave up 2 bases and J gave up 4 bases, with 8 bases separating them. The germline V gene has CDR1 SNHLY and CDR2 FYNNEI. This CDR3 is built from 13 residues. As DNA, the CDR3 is TGTGCCAGCAGTGAATGGGGGAGAGAGACCCAGTACTTC. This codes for CASSEWGRETQYF.

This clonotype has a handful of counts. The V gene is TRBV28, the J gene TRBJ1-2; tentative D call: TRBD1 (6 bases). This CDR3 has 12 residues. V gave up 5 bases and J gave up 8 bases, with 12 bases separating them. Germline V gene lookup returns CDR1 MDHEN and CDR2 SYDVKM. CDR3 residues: CASSPQGIGYTF. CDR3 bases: TGTGCCAGCAGTCCACAGGGTATAGGCTACACCTTC.

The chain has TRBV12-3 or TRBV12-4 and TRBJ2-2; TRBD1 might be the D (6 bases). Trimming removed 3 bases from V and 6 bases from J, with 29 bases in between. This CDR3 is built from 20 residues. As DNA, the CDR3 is TGTGCCAGCAGTTTGTCACCGGGACACGAAGATGTTGAATCCTCCGGGGAGCTGTTTTTT. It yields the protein CASSLSPGHEDVESSGELFF.

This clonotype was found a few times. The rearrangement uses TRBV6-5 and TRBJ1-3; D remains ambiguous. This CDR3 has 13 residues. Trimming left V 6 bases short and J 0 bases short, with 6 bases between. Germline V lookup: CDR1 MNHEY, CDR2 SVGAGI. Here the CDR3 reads CASRYHSGNTIYF. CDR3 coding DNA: TGTGCCAGCAGATACCACTCTGGAAACACCATATATTTT.

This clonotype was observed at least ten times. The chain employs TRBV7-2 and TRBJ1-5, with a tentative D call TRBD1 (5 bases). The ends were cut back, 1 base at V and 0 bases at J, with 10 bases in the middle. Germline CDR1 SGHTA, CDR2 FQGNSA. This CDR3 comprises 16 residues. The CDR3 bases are TGTGCCAGCAGCTTAGAAGGGACGTATAGCAATCAGCCCCAGCATTTT. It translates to CASSLEGTYSNQPQHF.

The CDR3 region has the DNA TGTGCCAGCAGCGTCGGACAGAGCAATCAGCCCCAGCATTTT. It translates to CASSVGQSNQPQHF. The chain uses TRBV9 and TRBJ1-5; perhaps TRBD1 as D (6 bases). Germline CDR1 SGDLS, CDR2 YYNGEE. V lost 2 bases and J 1 base, leaving 7 bases between the germline ends. This CDR3 has 14 amino acids.

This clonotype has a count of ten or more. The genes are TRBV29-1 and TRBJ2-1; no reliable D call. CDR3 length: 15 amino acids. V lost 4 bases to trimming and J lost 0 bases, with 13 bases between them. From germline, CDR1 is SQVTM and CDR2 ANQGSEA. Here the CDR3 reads CSVVPQPGSYNEQFF. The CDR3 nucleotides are TGCAGCGTTGTTCCTCAGCCGGGCTCCTACAATGAGCAGTTCTTC.

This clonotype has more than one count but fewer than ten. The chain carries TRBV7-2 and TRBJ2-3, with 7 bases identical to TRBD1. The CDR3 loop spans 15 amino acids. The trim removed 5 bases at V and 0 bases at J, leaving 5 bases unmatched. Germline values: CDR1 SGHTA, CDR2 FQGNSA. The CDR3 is CASSTGQPSTDTQYF. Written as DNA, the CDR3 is TGTGCCAGCAGCACGGGACAGCCAAGCACAGATACGCAGTATTTT.

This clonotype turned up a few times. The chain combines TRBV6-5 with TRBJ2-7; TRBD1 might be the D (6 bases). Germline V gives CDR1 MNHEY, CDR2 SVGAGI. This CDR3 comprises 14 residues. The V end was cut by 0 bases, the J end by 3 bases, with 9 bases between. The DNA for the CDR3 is TGTGCCAGCAGTTACTCCAGGGGTGGCTACGAGCAGTACTTC. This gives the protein CASSYSRGGYEQYF.

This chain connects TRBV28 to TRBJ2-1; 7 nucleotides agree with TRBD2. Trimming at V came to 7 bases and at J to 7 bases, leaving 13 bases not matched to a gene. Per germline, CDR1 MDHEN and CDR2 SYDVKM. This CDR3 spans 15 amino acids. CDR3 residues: CASTLGGLGGNEQFF. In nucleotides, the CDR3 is TGTGCCAGCACCCTAGGTGGACTCGGGGGGAATGAGCAGTTCTTC.

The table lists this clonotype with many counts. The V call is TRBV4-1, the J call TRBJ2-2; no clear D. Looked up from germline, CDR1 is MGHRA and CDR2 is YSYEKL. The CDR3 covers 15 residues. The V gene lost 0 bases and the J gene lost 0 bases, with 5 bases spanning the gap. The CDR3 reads CASSQESANTGELFF. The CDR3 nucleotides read TGCGCCAGCAGCCAAGAGTCAGCGAACACCGGGGAGCTGTTTTTT.

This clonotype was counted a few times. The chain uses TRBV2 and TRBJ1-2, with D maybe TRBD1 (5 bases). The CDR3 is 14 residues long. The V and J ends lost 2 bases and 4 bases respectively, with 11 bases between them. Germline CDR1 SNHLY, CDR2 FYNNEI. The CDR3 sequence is CASSEKGFSYGYTF. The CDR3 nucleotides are TGTGCCAGCAGTGAAAAGGGGTTCTCCTATGGCTACACCTTC.

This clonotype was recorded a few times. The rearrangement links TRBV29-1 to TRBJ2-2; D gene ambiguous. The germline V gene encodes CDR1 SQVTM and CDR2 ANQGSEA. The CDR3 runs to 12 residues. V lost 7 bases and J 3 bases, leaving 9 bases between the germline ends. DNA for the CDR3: TGCAGCGCGGTGGCGTACACCGGGGAGCTGTTTTTT. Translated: CSAVAYTGELFF.

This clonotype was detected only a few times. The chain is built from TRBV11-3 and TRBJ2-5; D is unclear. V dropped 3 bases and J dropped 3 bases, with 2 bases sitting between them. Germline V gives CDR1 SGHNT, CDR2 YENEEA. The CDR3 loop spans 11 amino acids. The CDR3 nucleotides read TGTGCCAGCAGCTTTGAAGAGACCCAGTACTTC. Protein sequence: CASSFEETQYF.

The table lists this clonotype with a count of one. CDR3 coding DNA: TGCGCCAGCAGTGAACCAGGGAGGGTTACTGAAGCTTTCTTT. Amino acid sequence: CASSEPGRVTEAFF. The chain recombines TRBV10-2 with TRBJ1-1, with D perhaps matching TRBD1 (5 bases). Germline CDR1 and CDR2: WSHSY and SAAADI. CDR3 length: 14 amino acids. V was shortened by 3 bases and J by 5 bases, with 13 bases between the two germline ends.

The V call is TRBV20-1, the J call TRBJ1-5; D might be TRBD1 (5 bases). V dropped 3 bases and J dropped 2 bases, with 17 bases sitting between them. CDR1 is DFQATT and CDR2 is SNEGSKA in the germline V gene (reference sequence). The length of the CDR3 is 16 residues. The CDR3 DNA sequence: TGCAGTGCTAGTGAGGTGGGGCAAGTGGGCAATCAGCCCCAGCATTTT. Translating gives CSASEVGQVGNQPQHF.

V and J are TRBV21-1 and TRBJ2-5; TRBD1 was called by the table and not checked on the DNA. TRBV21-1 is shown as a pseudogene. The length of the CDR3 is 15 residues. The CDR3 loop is CASSKVPGDKETQYF. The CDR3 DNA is TGTGCCAGCAGCAAAGTCCCAGGGGATAAAGAGACCCAGTACTTC.

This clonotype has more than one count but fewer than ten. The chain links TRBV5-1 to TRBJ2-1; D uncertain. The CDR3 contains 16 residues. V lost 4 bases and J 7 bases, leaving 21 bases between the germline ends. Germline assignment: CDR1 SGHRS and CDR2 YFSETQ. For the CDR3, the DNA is TGCGCCAGCAGCGTGAGGCGGCCCTCCCCCCCTAATGAGCAGTTCTTC. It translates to CASSVRRPSPPNEQFF.

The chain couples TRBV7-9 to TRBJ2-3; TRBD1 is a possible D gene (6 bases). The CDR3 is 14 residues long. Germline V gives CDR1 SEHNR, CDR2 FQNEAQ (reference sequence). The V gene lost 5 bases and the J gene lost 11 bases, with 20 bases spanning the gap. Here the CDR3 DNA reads TGTGCCAGCAGCCGAGGGACACCTCCGCTTGTGCAGTATTTT. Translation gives CASSRGTPPLVQYF.